The 9 T cell receptor beta chains given below trace back to one sample, sequenced in a study of graft-versus-host responses after intestinal transplantation. Assay used: immunoSEQ multiplex PCR; TCRdb lists only in-frame clones, some missing. The table has some 96,000 clones, about 88% seen once. These receptors have no known antigen. The source was unstimulated CD4+ T cells sorted from spleen or lymph node cells, collected before transplant. The receptors were gathered from a human donor who was the organ donor for an intestinal transplant.

The chain has TRBV19 and TRBJ1-1; the D gene is possibly TRBD1 (6 bases). The ends were cut back, 2 bases at V and 0 bases at J, with 10 bases in the middle. The V gene's germline CDR1 is LNHDA and CDR2 SQIVND (reference sequence). The CDR3 extends over 15 amino acids. CDR3 region: CASSISGGVNTEAFF. The DNA for the CDR3 is TGTGCCAGTAGTATAAGCGGGGGCGTGAACACTGAAGCTTTCTTT. The full variable domain, with the rest looked up from reference TRBV19 and TRBJ1-1, is DGGITQSPKYLFRKEGQNVTLSCEQNLNHDAMYWYRQDPGQGLRLIYYSQIVNDFQKGDIAEGYSVSREKKESFPLTVTSAQKNPTAFYLCASSISGGVNTEAFFGQGTRLTVV.

V gene TRBV30 combines with J gene TRBJ1-4, with 8 nucleotides matching TRBD1. V was pared by 1 base and J by 7 bases, with 8 bases of the junction left unmatched. Germline V gene sequence: CDR1 GTSNPN, CDR2 SVGIG (reference sequence). The CDR3 contains 15 residues. In nucleotides, the CDR3 is TGTGCCTGGAGTGACATACAGGGGGAAAGTGAAAAACTGTTTTTT. This translates into CAWSDIQGESEKLFF.

This chain joins TRBV5-1 and TRBJ2-1; 9 bases are a match to TRBD2. The V segment lost 4 bases and the J segment 7 bases; nucleotides outside the gene matches: 21. Per the germline V gene, CDR1 is SGHRS and CDR2 is YFSETQ. The length of the CDR3 is 19 residues. CDR3 nucleotide sequence: TGCGCCAGCAGCCCATCAAACCCCGGGACTAGCATATTTATAAATGAGCAGTTCTTC. Translating gives CASSPSNPGTSIFINEQFF.

The V call is TRBV19, the J call TRBJ1-1; possibly TRBD1 for D (5 bases). With 8 bases removed from V and 0 bases from J, the gap between germline ends came to 13 bases. The germline V gene has CDR1 LNHDA and CDR2 SQIVND (reference sequence). This CDR3 region has 14 residues. CDR3 in amino acids: CASQPWGLNTEAFF. In DNA form, the CDR3 reads TGTGCCAGTCAACCTTGGGGCCTGAACACTGAAGCTTTCTTT.

The chain couples TRBV20-1 to TRBJ1-3; D gene ambiguous. This CDR3 has 11 amino acids. The germline V and J ends were trimmed by 1 base and 6 bases, with 4 bases remaining between them. Germline V gives CDR1 DFQATT, CDR2 SNEGSKA (reference sequence). The CDR3 nucleotides read TGCAGTGCTAGAGTCCAAAACACCATATATTTT. Its protein is CSARVQNTIYF.

The chain combines TRBV27 with TRBJ2-7; 8 positions match TRBD1. The last part of the DNA fits TRBJ2-1 better; the J call may be wrong. This CDR3 is built from 15 residues. Germline-derived CDR1 and CDR2 are MNHEY and SMNVEV (reference sequence). Here the CDR3 reads CASSLRDRLGNEQFF. In DNA, the CDR3 is TGTGCCAGCAGTTTACGGGACAGGTTAGGCAATGAGCAGTTCTTC.

The V gene is TRBV15, the J gene TRBJ2-1; TRBD2 is a possible D gene (6 bases). The CDR3 contains 16 residues. Germline V gene sequence: CDR1 LNHNV, CDR2 YYDKDF (reference sequence). V gave up 3 bases and J gave up 2 bases, with 14 bases separating them. In DNA form, the CDR3 reads TGTGCCACCAGCAGGAAGCAGGGAGGTACCTACAATGAGCAGTTCTTC. This encodes CATSRKQGGTYNEQFF.

This clone appeared a few times. The chain carries TRBV7-2 and TRBJ1-6, with 7 bases matching TRBD1. The junction had 10 bases not matched to a gene; V was cut back by 4 bases and J by 10 bases. The V gene's germline CDR1 is SGHTA and CDR2 FQGNSA. This CDR3 is 15 amino acids long. CDR3 in DNA: TGTGCCAGCAGCTCAAGACAGGGTACGAGCTCACCCCTCCACTTT. As protein: CASSSRQGTSSPLHF.

The chain carries TRBV4-2 and TRBJ2-3, with a weak D call TRBD2 (6 bases). CDR3 length equals 17 residues. Germline V lookup: CDR1 LGHNA, CDR2 YNFKEQ. V gave up 4 bases and J gave up 2 bases, with 19 bases separating them. The CDR3, as DNA: TGTGCCAGCAGCCCCCTCTTGGGCGGGGAGGACACAGATACGCAGTATTTT. Protein product: CASSPLLGGEDTDTQYF.